This T cell receptor beta chain emerged from a study of cytomegalovirus exposure and HLA in healthy donors. Use of 60 Vbeta and 13 Jbeta primers characterized the PCR. This table comes from immunoSEQ multiplex PCR, and its TCRdb copy is limited to in-frame clones, with some not included. The data show almost 200,000 clones, around 81% seen once. In nominal health when sampled, donors likely had unrecorded immune exposures nonetheless. This clone was recorded once. Antigen specificity is unknown. General observations from the study: Later analysis suggested links between common viral pathogens and several top significant clusters. The investigators catalogued 150 or so TCR beta chains as cytomegalovirus-associated.

This TCR derives from a man aged 30-40 years in good health and CMV-seronegative. Sequenced sample: PBMCs.

The CDR3 reads CASSPPEGHLGYYEQYF. DNA of the CDR3: TGTGCCAGCAGCCCCCCTGAGGGACATTTAGGGTACTACGAGCAGTACTTC. V is TRBV9 and J is TRBJ2-7; D is possibly TRBD1 (6 bases). CDR3 length equals 17 residues. From germline, CDR1 is SGDLS and CDR2 YYNGEE. The V and J ends lost 4 bases and 3 bases respectively, with 23 bases between them.